These T cell receptor beta chains were read from a single sample in a study of response to subunit inactivated influenza vaccine. TCRdb independently ran MiXCR on the RT-PCR reads; one entry per CDR3 protein. Altogether about 650,000 distinct CDR3 sequences are present, around a sixth being singletons, with the ten largest covering around a tenth. This specimen was PBMCs from blood, taken about 13 days after vaccination. All receptors derive from a man aged 50 or older who received an inactivated influenza vaccine. Each CDR3 is given with its conserved first and last residue. A D gene is named only where the DNA matches it firmly. Size is stated for part of the rows, as once, few or many counts, or as a class when the clone is expanded.

j_gene | abundance | d_gene | v_gene | CDR3aa | CDR3nt
TRBJ2-1 | few | - | TRBV12-3/TRBV12-4 | CASSFSGTEQFF | TGTGCCAGCAGTTTCTCGGGTACGGAGCAGTTCTTC
TRBJ2-2 | - | - | TRBV3-1 | CASSSGRITGELFF | TGTGCCAGCTCCAGCGGGCGTATAACCGGGGAGCTGTTTTTT
TRBJ2-5 | few | - | TRBV5-1 | CASSRGHGETQYF | TGCGCCAGCAGCCGGGGACACGGGGAGACCCAGTACTTC
TRBJ2-3 | many | - | TRBV20-1 | CSARDIQLFTDTQYF | TGCAGTGCTAGAGATATACAGCTTTTCACAGATACGCAGTATTTT
TRBJ2-6 | - | - | TRBV25-1 | CASSGVFSGANVLTF | TGTGCCAGCAGTGGGGTCTTCTCTGGGGCCAACGTCCTGACTTTC
TRBJ2-7 | many | TRBD2 | TRBV27 | CASSRLAGTNEQYF | TGTGCCAGCAGCCGACTAGCGGGAACCAACGAGCAGTACTTC
TRBJ1-1 | - | - | TRBV11-2 | CASSLVPDTEAFF | TGTGCCAGCAGCTTAGTCCCGGACACTGAAGCTTTCTTT
TRBJ2-1 | few | TRBD2 | TRBV28 | CASNKPGLGVHEQFF | TGTGCCAGCAATAAACCGGGACTAGGTGTGCATGAGCAGTTCTTC
TRBJ2-3 | - | TRBD1 | TRBV5-5 | CASSLKGASPDTQYF | TGTGCCAGCAGCTTGAAGGGGGCCTCCCCAGATACGCAGTATTTT
TRBJ2-1 | few | - | TRBV7-2 | CASSLAFHNEQFF | TGTGCCAGCAGCTTAGCCTTCCACAATGAGCAGTTCTTC
TRBJ1-3 | - | - | TRBV7-6 | CASSQTWGSGNTIYF | TGTGCCAGCAGCCAGACGTGGGGCTCTGGAAACACCATATATTTT
TRBJ1-1 | - | - | TRBV6-5 | CASIDDKNQGFF | TGTGCCAGCATTGACGACAAGAACCAGGGTTTCTTT
TRBJ1-3 | few | - | TRBV5-1 | CASSIAGAGFGNTIYF | TGCGCCAGCAGCATCGCGGGAGCAGGGTTTGGAAACACCATATATTTT
TRBJ1-6 | - | - | TRBV7-9 | CASSPWDNNSPLHF | TGTGCCAGCAGCCCCTGGGACAATAATTCACCCCTCCACTTT
TRBJ2-1 | - | - | TRBV6-1 | CASSEIGQYNEQFF | TGTGCCAGCAGTGAAATAGGACAGTACAATGAGCAGTTCTTC
TRBJ2-3 | - | - | TRBV5-4 | CASSLGQWSTDTQYF | TGTGCCAGCAGCTTGGGGCAGTGGAGCACAGATACGCAGTATTTT
TRBJ2-1 | few | - | TRBV5-5 | CASSLRGILMSNEQFF | TGTGCCAGCAGCTTGAGGGGAATCCTCATGTCTAATGAGCAGTTCTTC
TRBJ2-7 | few | - | TRBV18 | CASSPQGGRDEQYF | TGTGCCAGCTCACCACAGGGGGGAAGGGACGAGCAGTACTTC
TRBJ1-4 | few | - | TRBV30 | CASGTNEKLFF | TGTGCCAGTGGGACTAATGAAAAACTGTTTTTT
TRBJ2-3 | few | - | TRBV20-1 | CSAHSETRTDTQYF | TGCAGTGCGCACAGCGAGACCCGCACAGATACGCAGTATTTT
TRBJ2-2 | once | TRBD1 | TRBV20-1 | CSARGQGAFGELFF | TGCAGTGCTAGAGGACAGGGGGCGTTCGGGGAGCTGTTTTTT
TRBJ2-6 | few | - | TRBV11-1 | CASSPDSVTRSGANVLTF | TGTGCCAGCAGCCCCGACAGTGTCACACGCTCTGGGGCCAACGTCCTGACTTTC
TRBJ1-2 | - | - | TRBV28 | CASSSSSYGYTF | TGTGCCAGCAGTTCATCGTCCTATGGCTACACCTTC
TRBJ1-2 | - | - | TRBV25-1 | CASSVDTNYGYTF | TGTGCCAGCAGTGTAGACACTAACTATGGCTACACCTTC
TRBJ2-5 | few | - | TRBV7-2 | CASSLEVTGYGTQYF | TGTGCCAGCAGCTTAGAAGTTACAGGGTACGGGACCCAGTACTTC
TRBJ2-7 | few | TRBD2 | TRBV4-2 | CASSPRERDLSYEQYF | TGTGCCAGCAGCCCGCGAGAGCGGGACCTCTCCTACGAGCAGTACTTC
TRBJ2-2 | many | - | TRBV6-5 | CASSYSWGGGELFF | TGTGCCAGCAGTTACTCGTGGGGAGGCGGGGAGCTGTTTTTT
TRBJ1-2 | - | - | TRBV12-3/TRBV12-4 | CASSSFYGYTF | TGTGCCAGCAGTTCGTTCTATGGCTACACCTTC
TRBJ1-5 | many | TRBD1 | TRBV20-1 | CSARQGVNQPQHF | TGCAGTGCGAGACAGGGCGTAAATCAGCCCCAGCATTTT
TRBJ2-5 | - | - | TRBV5-8 | CASSFSRKETQYF | TGTGCCAGCAGCTTTTCCAGGAAGGAGACCCAGTACTTC
TRBJ2-3 | - | TRBD1 | TRBV24-1 | CATSDPRGSTDTQYF | TGTGCCACCAGTGATCCCAGGGGGAGCACAGATACGCAGTATTTT
TRBJ2-3 | few | - | TRBV5-1 | CASSLSAGSTDTQYF | TGCGCCAGCAGCTTGTCTGCGGGCTCCACAGATACGCAGTATTTT
TRBJ2-2 | few | TRBD1 | TRBV20-1 | CSARRGLNTGELFF | TGCAGTGCTAGGAGGGGGCTGAACACCGGGGAGCTGTTTTTT
TRBJ1-2 | many | - | TRBV12-3/TRBV12-4 | CASRGLAGANYGYTF | TGTGCCAGCAGGGGGCTGGCAGGAGCTAACTATGGCTACACCTTC
TRBJ2-1 | - | - | TRBV12-3/TRBV12-4 | CASSLAGGANEQFF | TGTGCCAGCAGTTTAGCTGGGGGGGCAAATGAGCAGTTCTTC
TRBJ2-3 | - | - | TRBV25-1 | CASSGTLADGGHTDTQYF | TGTGCCAGCAGTGGGACCCTAGCGGACGGGGGGCACACAGATACGCAGTATTTT
TRBJ2-5 | - | - | TRBV15 | CATSTPRVRRETQYF | TGTGCCACCAGCACCCCGAGGGTGCGTAGGGAGACCCAGTACTTC
TRBJ2-3 | - | - | TRBV5-1 | CASSIPIDPVPSSSTDTQYF | TGCGCCAGCAGCATACCGATTGACCCCGTGCCTTCTTCTAGCACAGATACGCAGTATTTT
TRBJ2-2 | many | - | TRBV2 | CASSDGGELFF | TGTGCCAGCAGTGATGGCGGGGAGCTGTTTTTT
TRBJ2-3 | many | - | TRBV2 | CASRIRIPGESTDTQYF | TGTGCCAGCAGGATCCGAATCCCAGGAGAGAGTACAGATACGCAGTATTTT
TRBJ2-1 | few | TRBD1 | TRBV4-3 | CASSIRDRVFDEQFF | TGCGCCAGCAGCATTCGGGACAGGGTTTTCGATGAGCAGTTCTTC